Listed here are 12 T cell receptor beta chains from one sample, sequenced in a study of T cells in Graves' hyperthyroidism and ophthalmopathy. Regions amplified from RNA transcripts were the TCR beta CDR3 regions. RT-PCR in the first round (using the HTBI primer set) targeted the TCR CDR3. TCRdb analysed the multiplex PCR reads with MiXCR anew, one entry per CDR3 protein. The sample holds 300,000 to 450,000 distinct CDR3 sequences, approximately 15% seen once. What was sequenced was blood. These receptors originate from a woman aged 25 to 39 with Graves' hyperthyroidism.

This clonotype was found many times. The chain uses TRBV15 and TRBJ1-5; D possibly corresponds to TRBD1 (6 bases). The CDR3 is 13 residues long. Trimming took off 4 bases at V and 7 bases at J, with 11 bases between the two ends. Germline CDR1 reads LNHNV; CDR2 reads YYDKDF (reference sequence). The DNA of the CDR3 is TGTGCCACCAGCAAGGGAGGGGGACAGCCCCAGCATTTT. This translates into CATSKGGGQPQHF.

This clonotype was seen ten or more times. The gene calls are TRBV12-3 or TRBV12-4 and TRBJ1-1; the D is unclear. The CDR3 extends over 14 amino acids. V lost 3 bases and J lost 0, with 8 bases in between. CDR3 coding DNA: TGTGCCAGCAGTTTTGTCTCAGTGAACACTGAAGCTTTCTTT. It specifies CASSFVSVNTEAFF.

The chain has TRBV11-2 and TRBJ2-3; D might be TRBD1 (5 bases). V lost 0 bases to trimming and J lost 1 base, with 14 bases between them. CDR1 and CDR2 (germline): SGHAT, FQNNGV. This CDR3 region has 17 residues. The CDR3 DNA follows: TGTGCCAGCAGCTTAGAATTTATAGGGGTCCGCACAGATACGCAGTATTTT. It codes for CASSLEFIGVRTDTQYF. The full variable domain, with the rest looked up from reference TRBV11-2 and TRBJ2-3, is EAGVAQSPRYKIIEKRQSVAFWCNPISGHATLYWYQQILGQGPKLLIQFQNNGVVDDSQLPKDRFSAERLKGVDSTLKIQPAKLEDSAVYLCASSLEFIGVRTDTQYFGPGTRLTVL.

This clonotype has a handful of counts. V gene TRBV28 combines with J gene TRBJ1-2; TRBD1 might be the D (5 bases). Germline lookup yields CDR1 MDHEN and CDR2 SYDVKM. V gave up 7 bases and J gave up 3 bases, with 18 bases separating them. The CDR3 sequence is 15 residues long. The CDR3 reads CASTSASGGDYGYTF. In DNA form, the CDR3 reads TGTGCCAGCACCTCAGCTTCGGGGGGTGACTATGGCTACACCTTC.

This clonotype was detected many times. The chain uses TRBV20-1 and TRBJ2-1; no firm D call. V shed 0 bases and J shed 6 bases, with 9 bases lying between them. CDR1 is DFQATT and CDR2 is SNEGSKA in the germline V gene (reference sequence). CDR3 size: 13 residues. CDR3: CSARDLGGNEQFF. The CDR3 bases are TGCAGTGCTAGAGATTTAGGTGGCAATGAGCAGTTCTTC.

The V and J genes are TRBV15 and TRBJ1-4; D is undetermined. CDR3 length: 16 amino acids. Germline V lookup: CDR1 LNHNV, CDR2 YYDKDF (reference sequence). V was clipped by 1 base and J by 0 bases, with 9 bases between them. CDR3: CATSRVTGATNEKLFF. Here the CDR3 DNA reads TGTGCCACCAGCAGAGTGACGGGAGCAACTAATGAAAAACTGTTTTTT.

As regards this clonotype: This may come from a read error, since a much larger clone is one base off. The gene calls are TRBV7-9 and TRBJ1-5; D perhaps matches TRBD1 (6 bases). This CDR3 has 13 amino acids. Germline V gives CDR1 SEHNR, CDR2 FQNEAQ (reference sequence). The V end lost 5 bases, the J end lost 13 bases, and 18 bases lay between the germline ends. The CDR3 sequence: CASSPGTLDTQHF. The CDR3 DNA follows: TGTGCCAGCAGCCCCGGGACACTGGATACGCAGCATTTT.

The table lists this clonotype with a few counts. The chain links TRBV6-1 to TRBJ1-2; TRBD1 is a possible D gene (6 bases). Trimming shortened V by 6 bases and J by 8 bases, and 25 bases separated the two germline ends. The CDR3 sequence is 16 residues long. Germline V CDR1 and CDR2: MNHNS, SASEGT. This CDR3 reads CASREVLGGGIDGYTF. CDR3 bases: TGTGCCAGCAGAGAGGTGTTGGGGGGCGGGATTGACGGCTACACCTTC.

V is TRBV7-9 and J is TRBJ1-6; D is unclear. V was trimmed by 6 bases and J by 7 bases, leaving 16 bases between them. The CDR3 length is 15 residues. CDR1 SEHNR and CDR2 FQNEAQ come from the germline V gene (reference sequence). The CDR3 loop reads CASSFPGSLNSPLHF. The CDR3 DNA is TGTGCCAGCAGTTTTCCCGGGTCCCTAAATTCACCCCTCCACTTT.

Comments on this clonotype: This may arise from a read error, as a much more abundant clone is one base away. The chain combines TRBV6-1 with TRBJ1-5; the D is unclear. The CDR3 is 21 amino acids. V was shortened by 1 base and J by 5 bases, with 30 bases between the two germline ends. The germline V gene encodes CDR1 MNHNS and CDR2 SASEGT. Written as DNA, the CDR3 is TGTGCCAGCAGTGAAGGGCAGGCAGTTCTCTTAGGATTGAGTCCGTATCAGCCCCAGCATTTT. Residues: CASSEGQAVLLGLSPYQPQHF.

This clonotype occurred many times. This sequence joins TRBV12-3 or TRBV12-4 and TRBJ1-1; D ambiguous. Between the trimmed V and J ends, which lost 5 bases and 1 base, there was a span of 8 bases. The CDR3 extends over 13 amino acids. Here the CDR3 DNA reads TGTGCCAGCAGTCCCACCGGGAACACTGAAGCTTTCTTT. Protein: CASSPTGNTEAFF.

This clonotype was seen a handful of times. The rearrangement joins TRBV4-1 to TRBJ2-1; 12 bases are shared with TRBD2. CDR1 and CDR2 (germline): MGHRA, YSYEKL. J gave up 6 bases and V 0 bases, and 3 bases lay outside the gene matches. This CDR3 is 16 amino acids long. The CDR3 here is CASSQDGGLAGNEQFF. CDR3 sequence (DNA): TGCGCCAGCAGCCAAGATGGGGGACTAGCGGGCAATGAGCAGTTCTTC.